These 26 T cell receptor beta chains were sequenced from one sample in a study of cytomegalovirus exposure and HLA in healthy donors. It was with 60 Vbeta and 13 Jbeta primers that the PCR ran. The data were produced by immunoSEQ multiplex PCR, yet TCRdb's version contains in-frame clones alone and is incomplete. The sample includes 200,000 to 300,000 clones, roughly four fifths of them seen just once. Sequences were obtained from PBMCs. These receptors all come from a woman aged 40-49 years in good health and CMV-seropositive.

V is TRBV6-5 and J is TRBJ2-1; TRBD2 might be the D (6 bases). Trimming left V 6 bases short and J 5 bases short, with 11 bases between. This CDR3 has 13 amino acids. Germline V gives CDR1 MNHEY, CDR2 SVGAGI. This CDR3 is CASRDYLHNEQFF. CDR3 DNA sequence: TGTGCCAGCAGGGACTACCTCCACAATGAGCAGTTCTTC.

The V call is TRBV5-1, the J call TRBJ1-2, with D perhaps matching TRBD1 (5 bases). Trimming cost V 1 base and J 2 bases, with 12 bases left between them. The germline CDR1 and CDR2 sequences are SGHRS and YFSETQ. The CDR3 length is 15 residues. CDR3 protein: CASSLYQGDNYGYTF. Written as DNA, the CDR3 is TGCGCCAGCAGCTTGTATCAGGGTGACAACTATGGCTACACCTTC.

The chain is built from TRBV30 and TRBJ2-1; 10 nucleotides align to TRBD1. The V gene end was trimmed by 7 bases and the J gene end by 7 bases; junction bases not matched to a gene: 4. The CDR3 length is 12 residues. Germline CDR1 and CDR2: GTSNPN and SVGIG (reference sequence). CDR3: CAFRDRGNEQFF. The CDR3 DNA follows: TGTGCCTTCCGGGACAGGGGTAATGAGCAGTTCTTC.

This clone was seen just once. The CDR3 region has the DNA TGTGCCAGCAGCTTAGTGACAGGGGCGAACACCGGGGAGCTGTTTTTT. As protein: CASSLVTGANTGELFF. The V call is TRBV14, the J call TRBJ2-2; TRBD1 aligns across 8 bases. Trimming removed 5 bases from V and 0 bases from J; junction bases left unmatched: 5. Germline V gene sequence: CDR1 SGHDN, CDR2 FVKESK. The CDR3 length is 16 residues.

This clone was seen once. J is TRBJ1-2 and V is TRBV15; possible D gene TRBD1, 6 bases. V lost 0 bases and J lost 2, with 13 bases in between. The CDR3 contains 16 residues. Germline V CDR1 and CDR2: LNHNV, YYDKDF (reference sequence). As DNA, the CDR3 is TGTGCCACCAGCAGAGATCCCGGACAGCTCAACTATGGCTACACCTTC. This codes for CATSRDPGQLNYGYTF.

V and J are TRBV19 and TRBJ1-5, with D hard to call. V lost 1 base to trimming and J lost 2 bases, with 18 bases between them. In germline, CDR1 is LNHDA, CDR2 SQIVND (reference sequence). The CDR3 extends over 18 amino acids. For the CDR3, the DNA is TGTGCCAGTAGTATAGCACCGCTCGAGGTGGGTCGCAATCAGCCCCAGCATTTT. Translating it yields CASSIAPLEVGRNQPQHF.

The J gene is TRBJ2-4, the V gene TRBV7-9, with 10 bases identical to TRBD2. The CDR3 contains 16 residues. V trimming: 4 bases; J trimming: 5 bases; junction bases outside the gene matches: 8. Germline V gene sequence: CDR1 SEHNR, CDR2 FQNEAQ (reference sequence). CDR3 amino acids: CASSSISGTSENIQYF. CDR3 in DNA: TGTGCCAGCAGCTCAATCTCCGGGACTAGCGAAAACATTCAGTACTTC.

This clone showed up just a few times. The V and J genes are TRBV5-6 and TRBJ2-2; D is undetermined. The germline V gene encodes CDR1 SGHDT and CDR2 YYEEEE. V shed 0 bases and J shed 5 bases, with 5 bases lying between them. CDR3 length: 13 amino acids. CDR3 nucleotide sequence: TGTGCCAGCAGCTTGGTACGGACCGGGGAGCTGTTTTTT. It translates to CASSLVRTGELFF.

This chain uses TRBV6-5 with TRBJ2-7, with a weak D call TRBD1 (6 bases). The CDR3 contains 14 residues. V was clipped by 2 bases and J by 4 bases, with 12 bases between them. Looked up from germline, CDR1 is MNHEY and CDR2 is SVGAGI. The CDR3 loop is CASSYGQLPYEQYF. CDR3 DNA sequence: TGTGCCAGCAGTTACGGACAGCTTCCTTACGAGCAGTACTTC.

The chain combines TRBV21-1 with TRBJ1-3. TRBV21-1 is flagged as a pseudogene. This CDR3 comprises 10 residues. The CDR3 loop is CASNCRASGF. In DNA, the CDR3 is TGTGCCAGCAATTGCCGCGCCTCGGGTTTT.

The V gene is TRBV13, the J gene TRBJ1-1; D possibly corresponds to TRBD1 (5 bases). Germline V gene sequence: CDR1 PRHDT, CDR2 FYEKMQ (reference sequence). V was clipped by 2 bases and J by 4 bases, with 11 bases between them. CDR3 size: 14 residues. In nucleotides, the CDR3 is TGTGCCAGCAGCTTAACCAGGGTGGCCACTGAAGCTTTCTTT. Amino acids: CASSLTRVATEAFF.

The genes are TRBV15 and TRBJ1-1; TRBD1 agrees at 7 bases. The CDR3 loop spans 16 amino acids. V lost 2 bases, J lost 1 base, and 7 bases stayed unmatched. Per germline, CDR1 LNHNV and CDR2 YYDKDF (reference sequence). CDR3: CATSRPQTGTNTEAFF. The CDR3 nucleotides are TGTGCCACCAGCAGACCTCAGACAGGGACGAACACTGAAGCTTTCTTT.

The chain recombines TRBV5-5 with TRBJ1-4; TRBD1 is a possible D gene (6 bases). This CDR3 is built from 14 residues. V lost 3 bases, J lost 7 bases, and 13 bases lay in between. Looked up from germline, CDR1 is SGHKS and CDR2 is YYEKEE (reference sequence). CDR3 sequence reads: CASSSRDIGEKLFF. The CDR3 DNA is TGTGCCAGCAGCTCCCGGGACATCGGTGAAAAACTGTTTTTT.

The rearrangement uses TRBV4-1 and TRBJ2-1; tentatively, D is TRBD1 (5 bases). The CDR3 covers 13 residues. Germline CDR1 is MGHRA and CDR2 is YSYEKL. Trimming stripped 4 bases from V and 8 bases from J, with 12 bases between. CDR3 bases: TGCGCCAGCAGCCTCCAAACAGGTCATGAGCAGTTCTTC. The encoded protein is CASSLQTGHEQFF.

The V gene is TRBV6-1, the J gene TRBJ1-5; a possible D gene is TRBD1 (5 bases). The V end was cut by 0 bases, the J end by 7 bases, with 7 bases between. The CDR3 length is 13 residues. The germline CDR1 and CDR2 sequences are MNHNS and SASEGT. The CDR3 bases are TGTGCCAGCAGTGAAGCGGGGGGACAGCCCCAGCATTTT. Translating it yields CASSEAGGQPQHF.

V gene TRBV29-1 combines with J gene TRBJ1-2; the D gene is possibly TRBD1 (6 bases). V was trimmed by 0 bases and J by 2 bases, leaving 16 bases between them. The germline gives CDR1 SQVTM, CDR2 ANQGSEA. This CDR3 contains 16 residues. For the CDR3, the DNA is TGCAGCGTTGAAGATCTCGGGGCAGGGGACAACTATGGCTACACCTTC. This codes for CSVEDLGAGDNYGYTF.

CDR3 protein: CASSPAGQAYNGYTF. The CDR3 DNA reads TGTGCCAGCAGCCCAGCGGGACAGGCCTACAATGGCTACACCTTC. This chain joins TRBV2 and TRBJ1-2, with 8 positions matching TRBD1. Germline V gene lookup returns CDR1 SNHLY and CDR2 FYNNEI. Trimming cost V 6 bases and J 6 bases; bases outside gene matches: 12. The CDR3 is made up of 15 amino acids.

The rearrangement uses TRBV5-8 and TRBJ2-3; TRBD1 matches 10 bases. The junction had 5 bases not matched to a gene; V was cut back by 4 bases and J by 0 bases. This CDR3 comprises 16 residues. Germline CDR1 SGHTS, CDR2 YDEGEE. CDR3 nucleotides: TGTGCCAGCAGCCCGGGACAGGGGATTAGCACAGATACGCAGTATTTT. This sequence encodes CASSPGQGISTDTQYF.

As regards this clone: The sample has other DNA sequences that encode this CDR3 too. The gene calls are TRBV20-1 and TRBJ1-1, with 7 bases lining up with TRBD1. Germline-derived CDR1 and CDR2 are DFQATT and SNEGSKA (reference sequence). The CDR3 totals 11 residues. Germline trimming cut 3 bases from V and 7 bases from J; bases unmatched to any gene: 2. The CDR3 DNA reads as TGCAGTGCTAGGAGACAGGGTGAAGCTTTCTTT. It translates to CSARRQGEAFF.

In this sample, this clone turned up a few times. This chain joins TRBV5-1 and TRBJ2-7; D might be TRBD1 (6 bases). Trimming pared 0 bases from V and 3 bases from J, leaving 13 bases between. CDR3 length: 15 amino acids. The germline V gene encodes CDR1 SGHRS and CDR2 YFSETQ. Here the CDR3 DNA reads TGCGCCAGCAGCTTGGTACAGGGACAAGGCTACGAGCAGTACTTC. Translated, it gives CASSLVQGQGYEQYF.

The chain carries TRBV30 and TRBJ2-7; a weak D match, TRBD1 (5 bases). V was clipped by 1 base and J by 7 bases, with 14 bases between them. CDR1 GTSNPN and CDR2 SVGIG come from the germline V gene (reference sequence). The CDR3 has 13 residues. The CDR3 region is CAWSGVPPGEQYF. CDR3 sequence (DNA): TGTGCCTGGAGTGGAGTTCCCCCAGGGGAGCAGTACTTC.

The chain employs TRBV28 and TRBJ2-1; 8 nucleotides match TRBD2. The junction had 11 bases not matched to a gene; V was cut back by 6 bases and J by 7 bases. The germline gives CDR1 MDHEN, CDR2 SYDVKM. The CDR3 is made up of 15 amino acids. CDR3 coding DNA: TGTGCCAGCAGGGCTAGCGGGTCCTTGAGGAATGAGCAGTTCTTC. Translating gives CASRASGSLRNEQFF.

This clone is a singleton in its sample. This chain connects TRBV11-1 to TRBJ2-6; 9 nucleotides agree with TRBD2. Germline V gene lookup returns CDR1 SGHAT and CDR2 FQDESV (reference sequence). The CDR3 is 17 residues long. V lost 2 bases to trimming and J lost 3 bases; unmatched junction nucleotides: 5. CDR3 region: CASSLIAGEVGANVLTF. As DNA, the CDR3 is TGTGCCAGCAGCTTAATAGCGGGAGAAGTTGGGGCCAACGTCCTGACTTTC.

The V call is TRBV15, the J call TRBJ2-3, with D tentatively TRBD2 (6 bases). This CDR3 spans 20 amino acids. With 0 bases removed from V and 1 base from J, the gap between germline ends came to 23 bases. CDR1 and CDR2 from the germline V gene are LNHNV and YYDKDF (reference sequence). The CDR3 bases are TGTGCCACCAGCAGAGATAGGGAGGCGGGACTCCCCGGGCGCACAGATACGCAGTATTTT. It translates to CATSRDREAGLPGRTDTQYF.

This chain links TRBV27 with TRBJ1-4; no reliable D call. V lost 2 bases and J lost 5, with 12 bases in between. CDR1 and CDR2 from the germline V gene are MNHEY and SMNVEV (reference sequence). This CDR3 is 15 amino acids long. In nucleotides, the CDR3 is TGTGCCAGCAGTTTAAGAGGGATGGGCAATGAAAAACTGTTTTTT. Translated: CASSLRGMGNEKLFF.

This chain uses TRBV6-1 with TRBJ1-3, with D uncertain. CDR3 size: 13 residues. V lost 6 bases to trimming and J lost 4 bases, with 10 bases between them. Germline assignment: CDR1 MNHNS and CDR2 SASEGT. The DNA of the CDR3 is TGTGCCAGCAGCTCAGACAAAGGAAACACCATATATTTT. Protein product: CASSSDKGNTIYF.